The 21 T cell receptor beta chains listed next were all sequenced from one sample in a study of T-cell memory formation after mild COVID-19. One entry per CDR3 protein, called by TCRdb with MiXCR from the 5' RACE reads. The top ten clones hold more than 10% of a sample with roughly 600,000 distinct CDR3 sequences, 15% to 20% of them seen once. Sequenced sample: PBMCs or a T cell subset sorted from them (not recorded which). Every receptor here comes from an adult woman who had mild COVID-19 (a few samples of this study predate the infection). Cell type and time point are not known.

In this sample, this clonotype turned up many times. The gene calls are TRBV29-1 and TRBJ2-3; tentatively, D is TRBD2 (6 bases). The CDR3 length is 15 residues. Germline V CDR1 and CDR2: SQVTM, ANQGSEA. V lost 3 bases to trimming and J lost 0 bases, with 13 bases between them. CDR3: CSVEMGTSSTDTQYF. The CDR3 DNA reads TGCAGCGTTGAGATGGGGACTTCGAGCACAGATACGCAGTATTTT.

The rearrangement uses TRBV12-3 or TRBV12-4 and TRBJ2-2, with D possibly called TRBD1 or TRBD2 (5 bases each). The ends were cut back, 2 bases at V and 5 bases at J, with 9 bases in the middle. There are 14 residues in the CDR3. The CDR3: CASSLSGGTGELFF. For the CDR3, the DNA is TGTGCCAGCAGTTTAAGTGGGGGAACCGGGGAGCTGTTTTTT.

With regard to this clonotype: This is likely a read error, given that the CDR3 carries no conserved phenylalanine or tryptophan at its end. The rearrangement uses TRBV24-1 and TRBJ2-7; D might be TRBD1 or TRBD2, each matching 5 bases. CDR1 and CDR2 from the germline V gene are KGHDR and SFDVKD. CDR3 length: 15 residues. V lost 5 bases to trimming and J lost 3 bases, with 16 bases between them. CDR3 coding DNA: TGTGCCACCAGTGCTCCGACAGAGGGGTTCTACGAGCAGTACCTC. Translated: CATSAPTEGFYEQYL.

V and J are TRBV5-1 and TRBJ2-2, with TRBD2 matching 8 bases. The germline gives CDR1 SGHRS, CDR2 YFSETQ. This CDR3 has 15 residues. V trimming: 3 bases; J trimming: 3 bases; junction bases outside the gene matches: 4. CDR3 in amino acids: CASSWGLVDTGELFF. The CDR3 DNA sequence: TGCGCCAGCAGCTGGGGACTAGTGGACACCGGGGAGCTGTTTTTT.

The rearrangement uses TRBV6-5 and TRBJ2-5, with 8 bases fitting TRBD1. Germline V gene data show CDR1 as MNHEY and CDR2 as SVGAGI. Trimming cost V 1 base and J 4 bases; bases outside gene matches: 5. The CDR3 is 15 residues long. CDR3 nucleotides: TGTGCCAGCAGTTACTATCCAGGGGGCCGAGAGACCCAGTACTTC. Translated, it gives CASSYYPGGRETQYF.

CDR3 sequence reads: CASTSPRAESTDTQYF. In DNA form, the CDR3 reads TGTGCCAGCACCTCCCCGAGGGCGGAGAGCACAGATACGCAGTATTTT. The rearrangement uses TRBV6-5 and TRBJ2-3; D possibly corresponds to TRBD2 (5 bases). Germline V gene data show CDR1 as MNHEY and CDR2 as SVGAGI. CDR3 length: 16 amino acids. V was trimmed by 7 bases and J by 0 bases, leaving 17 bases between them.

CDR3 nucleotide sequence: TGTGCCAGTAAGGATGGCGGGAGGTTGGATGAGCAGTTCTTC. Its translation is CASKDGGRLDEQFF. This chain uses TRBV19 with TRBJ2-1, with 8 nucleotides matching TRBD2. The CDR3 has 14 residues. From germline, CDR1 is LNHDA and CDR2 SQIVND (reference sequence). The ends lost 7 bases at V and 8 bases at J; junction bases unmatched: 10.

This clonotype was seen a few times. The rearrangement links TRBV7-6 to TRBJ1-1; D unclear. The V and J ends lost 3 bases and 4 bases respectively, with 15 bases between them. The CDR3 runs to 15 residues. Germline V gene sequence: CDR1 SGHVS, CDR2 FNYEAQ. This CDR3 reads CASSFQLTGATEAFF. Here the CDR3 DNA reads TGTGCCAGCAGCTTCCAGTTGACGGGCGCCACTGAAGCTTTCTTT.

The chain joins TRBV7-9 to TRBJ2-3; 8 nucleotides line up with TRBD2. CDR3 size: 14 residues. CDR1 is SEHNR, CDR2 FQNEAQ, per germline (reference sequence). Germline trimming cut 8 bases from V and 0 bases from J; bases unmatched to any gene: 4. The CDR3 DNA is TGTGCCAGCGTCGGGAGGGGTAGCACAGATACGCAGTATTTT. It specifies CASVGRGSTDTQYF.

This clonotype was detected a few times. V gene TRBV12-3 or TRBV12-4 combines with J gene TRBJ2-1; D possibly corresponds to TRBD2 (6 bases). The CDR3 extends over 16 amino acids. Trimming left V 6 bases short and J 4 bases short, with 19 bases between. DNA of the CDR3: TGTGCCAGCAGGTATAGCGGAGTGGGGTCTTACAATGAGCAGTTCTTC. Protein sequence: CASRYSGVGSYNEQFF.

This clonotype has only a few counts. The CDR3 region has the DNA TGCGCCAGCAGTCACCAGGGGAACACTGAAGCTTTCTTT. Translated, it gives CASSHQGNTEAFF. The V and J genes are TRBV5-1 and TRBJ1-1; D possibly corresponds to TRBD1 (5 bases). The length of the CDR3 is 13 residues. Germline lookup yields CDR1 SGHRS and CDR2 YFSETQ. V gave up 5 bases and J gave up 1 base, with 9 bases separating them.

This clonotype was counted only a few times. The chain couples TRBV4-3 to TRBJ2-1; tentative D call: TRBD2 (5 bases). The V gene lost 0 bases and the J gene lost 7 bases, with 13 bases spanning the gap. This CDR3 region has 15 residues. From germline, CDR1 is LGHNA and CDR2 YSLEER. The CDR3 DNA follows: TGCGCCAGCAGCCAAGAGGGTAGACGAGGGAATGAGCAGTTCTTC. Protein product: CASSQEGRRGNEQFF.

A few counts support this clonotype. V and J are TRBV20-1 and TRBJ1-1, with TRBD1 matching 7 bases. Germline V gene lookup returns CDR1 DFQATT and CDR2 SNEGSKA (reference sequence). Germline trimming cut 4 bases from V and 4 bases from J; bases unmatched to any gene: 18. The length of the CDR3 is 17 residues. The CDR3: CSAKNRQGAHLGTEAFF. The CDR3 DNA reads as TGCAGTGCTAAAAACCGACAGGGAGCCCACTTGGGCACTGAAGCTTTCTTT.

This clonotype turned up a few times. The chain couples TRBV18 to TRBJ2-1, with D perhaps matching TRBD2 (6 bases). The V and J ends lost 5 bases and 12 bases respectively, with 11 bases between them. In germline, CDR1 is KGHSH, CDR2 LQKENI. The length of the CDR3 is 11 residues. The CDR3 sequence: CASSGDLMQFF. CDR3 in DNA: TGTGCCAGCTCAGGGGACTTAATGCAGTTCTTC.

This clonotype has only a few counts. The CDR3 DNA reads as TGCGCCAGCAGCTTGGAACTAGCTGGCGAGACCCAGTACTTC. This codes for CASSLELAGETQYF. This chain links TRBV5-1 with TRBJ2-5; D is perhaps TRBD2 (6 bases). The CDR3 is made up of 14 amino acids. From germline, CDR1 is SGHRS and CDR2 YFSETQ. Trimming stripped 0 bases from V and 5 bases from J, with 11 bases between. Based on the CDR3 plus reference TRBV5-1 and TRBJ2-5, the full variable domain is KAGVTQTPRYLIKTRGQQVTLSCSPISGHRSVSWYQQTPGQGLQFLFEYFSETQRNKGNFPGRFSGRQFSNSRSEMNVSTLELGDSALYLCASSLELAGETQYFGPGTRLLVL.

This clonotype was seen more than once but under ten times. The CDR3 DNA reads as TGTGCCAGCTGGGGCGGCTCAAAAGAGACCCAGTACTTC. Its protein product is CASWGGSKETQYF. The gene calls are TRBV9 and TRBJ2-5, with D possibly matching TRBD1 (5 bases). With 7 bases removed from V and 3 bases from J, the gap between germline ends came to 13 bases. Germline CDR1 and CDR2: SGDLS and YYNGEE. The CDR3 covers 13 residues. Variable domain in full (rest from reference TRBV9 and TRBJ2-5): DSGVTQTPKHLITATGQRVTLRCSPRSGDLSVYWYQQSLDQGLQFLIQYYNGEERAKGNILERFSAQQFPDLHSELNLSSLELGDSALYFCASWGGSKETQYFGPGTRLLVL.

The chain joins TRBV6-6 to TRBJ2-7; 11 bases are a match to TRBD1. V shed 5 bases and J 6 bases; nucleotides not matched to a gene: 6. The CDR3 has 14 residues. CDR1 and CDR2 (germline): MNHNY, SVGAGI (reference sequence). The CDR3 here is CASSRDRGSGEQYF. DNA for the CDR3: TGTGCCAGCAGTAGGGACAGGGGGTCAGGCGAGCAGTACTTC.

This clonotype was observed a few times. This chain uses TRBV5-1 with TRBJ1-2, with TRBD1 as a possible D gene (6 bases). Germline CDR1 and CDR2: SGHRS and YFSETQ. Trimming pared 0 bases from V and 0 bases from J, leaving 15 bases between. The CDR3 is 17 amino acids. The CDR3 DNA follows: TGCGCCAGCAGCTTGGAGCAGGGAGAGGGGGCTAACTATGGCTACACCTTC. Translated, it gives CASSLEQGEGANYGYTF.

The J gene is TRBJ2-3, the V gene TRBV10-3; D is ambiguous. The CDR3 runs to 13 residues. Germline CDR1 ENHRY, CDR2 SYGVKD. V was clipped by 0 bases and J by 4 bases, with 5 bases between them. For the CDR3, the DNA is TGTGCCATCAGTGAGTCCCCCGCAGATACGCAGTATTTT. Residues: CAISESPADTQYF.

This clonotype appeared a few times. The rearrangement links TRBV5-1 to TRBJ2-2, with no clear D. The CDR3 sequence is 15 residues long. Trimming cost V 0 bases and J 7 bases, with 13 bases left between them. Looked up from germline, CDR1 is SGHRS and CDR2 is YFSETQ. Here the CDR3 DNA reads TGCGCCAGCAGCTTGGGACAAGGGTCTGGCGGGGAGCTGTTTTTT. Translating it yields CASSLGQGSGGELFF.

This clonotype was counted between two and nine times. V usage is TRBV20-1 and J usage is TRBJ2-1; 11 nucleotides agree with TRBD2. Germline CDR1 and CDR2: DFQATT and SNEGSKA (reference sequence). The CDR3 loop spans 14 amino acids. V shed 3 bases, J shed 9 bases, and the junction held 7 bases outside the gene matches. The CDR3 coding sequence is TGCAGTGCTAGTTCCCTTGGACTAGCGGGTGAGCAGTTCTTC. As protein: CSASSLGLAGEQFF.